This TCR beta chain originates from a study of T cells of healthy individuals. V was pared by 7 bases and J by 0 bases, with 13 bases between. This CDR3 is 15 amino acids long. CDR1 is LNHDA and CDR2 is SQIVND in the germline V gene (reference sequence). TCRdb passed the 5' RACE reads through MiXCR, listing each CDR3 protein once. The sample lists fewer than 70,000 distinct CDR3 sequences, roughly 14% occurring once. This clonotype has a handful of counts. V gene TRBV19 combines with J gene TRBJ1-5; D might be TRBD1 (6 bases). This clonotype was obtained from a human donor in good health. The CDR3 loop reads CASIPTGYSNQPQHF. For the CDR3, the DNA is TGTGCCAGTATCCCGACAGGTTATAGCAATCAGCCCCAGCATTTT.